This T cell receptor beta chain was sequenced for a study of T cells in Graves' hyperthyroidism and ophthalmopathy. Study-wide findings and caveats: Most thyroid clonotypes expanded above 0.001 appeared in blood too.

This clonotype was detected once. Its antigen is undetermined. There were TCR beta CDR3 regions amplified from RNA transcripts. HTBI primers drove first-round RT-PCR of the TCR CDR3. TCRdb fed the multiplex PCR reads into MiXCR, producing one record per CDR3 protein. The sample records more than 100,000 distinct CDR3 sequences, about 45% being singletons. The PBMCs studied were ones that came from approximately 9.9 ml fresh peripheral blood. The CDR3 runs 13 residues. Per the germline V gene, CDR1 is SQVTM and CDR2 is ANQGSEA. Germline trimming cut 4 bases from V and 4 bases from J; bases unmatched to any gene: 4.

J is TRBJ2-3 and V is TRBV29-1; 8 bases align to TRBD2. The receptor was isolated from a man aged 35 to 55 with Graves' hyperthyroidism. The sequenced sample was blood. The CDR3 here is CSVGRLAPDTQYF. CDR3 nucleotides: TGCAGCGTTGGGAGACTAGCGCCAGATACGCAGTATTTT.